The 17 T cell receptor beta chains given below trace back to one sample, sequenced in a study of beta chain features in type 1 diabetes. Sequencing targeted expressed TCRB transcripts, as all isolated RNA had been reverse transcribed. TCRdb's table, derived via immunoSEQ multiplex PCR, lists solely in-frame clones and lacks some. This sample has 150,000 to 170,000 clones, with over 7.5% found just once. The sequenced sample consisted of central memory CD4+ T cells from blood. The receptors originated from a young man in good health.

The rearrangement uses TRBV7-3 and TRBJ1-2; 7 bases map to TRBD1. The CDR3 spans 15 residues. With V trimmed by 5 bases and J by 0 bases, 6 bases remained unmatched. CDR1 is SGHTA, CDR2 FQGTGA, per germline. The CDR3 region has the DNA TGTGCCAGCAGCAAACAGGGGCGGTCTAACTATGGCTACACCTTC. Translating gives CASSKQGRSNYGYTF.

CDR3 region: CASSRDRGGTGELFF. CDR3 nucleotide sequence: TGTGCCAGCAGCCGGGACAGGGGAGGCACCGGGGAGCTGTTTTTT. The chain uses TRBV5-4 and TRBJ2-2; 10 bases line up with TRBD1. V lost 4 bases to trimming and J lost 4 bases; unmatched junction nucleotides: 4. The CDR3 is made up of 15 amino acids. The germline CDR1 and CDR2 sequences are SGHNT and YYREEE (reference sequence).

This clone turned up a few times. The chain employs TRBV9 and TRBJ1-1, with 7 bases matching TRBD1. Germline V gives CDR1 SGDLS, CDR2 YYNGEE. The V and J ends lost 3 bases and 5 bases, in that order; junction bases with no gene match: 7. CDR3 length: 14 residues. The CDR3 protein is CASSAHRGGTEAFF. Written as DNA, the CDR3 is TGTGCCAGCAGCGCCCACAGGGGCGGGACTGAAGCTTTCTTT. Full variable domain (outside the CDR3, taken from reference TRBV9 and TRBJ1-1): DSGVTQTPKHLITATGQRVTLRCSPRSGDLSVYWYQQSLDQGLQFLIQYYNGEERAKGNILERFSAQQFPDLHSELNLSSLELGDSALYFCASSAHRGGTEAFFGQGTRLTVV.

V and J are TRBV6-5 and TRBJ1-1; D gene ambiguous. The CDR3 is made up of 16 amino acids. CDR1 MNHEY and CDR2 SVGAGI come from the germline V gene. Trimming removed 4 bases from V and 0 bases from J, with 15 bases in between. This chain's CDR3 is CASSFEGQSLNTEAFF. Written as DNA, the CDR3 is TGTGCCAGCAGTTTCGAGGGCCAATCCTTGAACACTGAAGCTTTCTTT.

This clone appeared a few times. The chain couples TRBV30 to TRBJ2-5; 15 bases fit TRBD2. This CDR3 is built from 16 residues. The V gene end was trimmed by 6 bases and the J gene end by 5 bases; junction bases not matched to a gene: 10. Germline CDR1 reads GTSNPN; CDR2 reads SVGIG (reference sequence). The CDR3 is CACSKGLAGGLETQYF. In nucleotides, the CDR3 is TGTGCCTGTAGTAAGGGACTAGCGGGAGGACTGGAGACCCAGTACTTC.

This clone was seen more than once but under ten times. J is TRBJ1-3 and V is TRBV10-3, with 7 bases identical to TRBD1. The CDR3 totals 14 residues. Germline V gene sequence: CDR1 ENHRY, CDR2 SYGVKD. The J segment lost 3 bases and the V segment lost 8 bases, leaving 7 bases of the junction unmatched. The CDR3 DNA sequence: TGTGCCATCTCGACAGGGACGTTTGGAAACACCATATATTTT. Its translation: CAISTGTFGNTIYF.

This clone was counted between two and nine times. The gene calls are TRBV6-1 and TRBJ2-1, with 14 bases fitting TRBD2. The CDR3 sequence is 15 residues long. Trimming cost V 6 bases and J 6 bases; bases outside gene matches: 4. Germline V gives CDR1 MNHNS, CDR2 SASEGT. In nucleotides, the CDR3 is TGTGCCAGCAGGGAGGGACTAGCGGGAGTCAATGAGCAGTTCTTC. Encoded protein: CASREGLAGVNEQFF.

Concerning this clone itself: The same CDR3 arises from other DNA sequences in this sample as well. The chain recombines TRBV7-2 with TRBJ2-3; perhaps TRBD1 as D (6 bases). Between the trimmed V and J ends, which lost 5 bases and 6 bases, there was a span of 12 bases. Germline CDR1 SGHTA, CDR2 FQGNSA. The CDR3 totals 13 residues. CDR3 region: CASSPRQADTQYF. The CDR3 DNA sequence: TGTGCCAGCAGCCCAAGACAGGCGGATACGCAGTATTTT.

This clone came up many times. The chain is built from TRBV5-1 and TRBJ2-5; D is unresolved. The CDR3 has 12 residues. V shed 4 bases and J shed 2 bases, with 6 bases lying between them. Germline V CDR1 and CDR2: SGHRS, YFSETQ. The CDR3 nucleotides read TGCGCCAGCAGCGCCGGGCAAGAGACCCAGTACTTC. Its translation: CASSAGQETQYF.

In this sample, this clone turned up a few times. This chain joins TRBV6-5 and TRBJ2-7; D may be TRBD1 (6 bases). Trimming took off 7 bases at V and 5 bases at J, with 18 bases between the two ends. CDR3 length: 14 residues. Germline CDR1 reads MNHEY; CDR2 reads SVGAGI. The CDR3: CASTTYRDAHEQYF. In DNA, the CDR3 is TGTGCCAGCACCACTTACAGGGACGCCCACGAGCAGTACTTC.

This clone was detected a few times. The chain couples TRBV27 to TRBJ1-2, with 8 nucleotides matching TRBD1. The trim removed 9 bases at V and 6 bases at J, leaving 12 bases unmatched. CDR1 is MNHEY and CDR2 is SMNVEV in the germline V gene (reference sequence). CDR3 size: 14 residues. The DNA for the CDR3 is TGTGCCAGTCTCGGGGCAGGGGGCGCCGATGGCTACACCTTC. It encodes CASLGAGGADGYTF.

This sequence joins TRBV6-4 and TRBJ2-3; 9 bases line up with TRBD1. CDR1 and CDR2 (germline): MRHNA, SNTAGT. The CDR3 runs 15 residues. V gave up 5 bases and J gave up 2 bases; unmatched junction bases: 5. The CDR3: CASSPQGANTDTQYF. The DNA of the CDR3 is TGTGCCAGCAGTCCACAGGGGGCTAACACAGATACGCAGTATTTT.

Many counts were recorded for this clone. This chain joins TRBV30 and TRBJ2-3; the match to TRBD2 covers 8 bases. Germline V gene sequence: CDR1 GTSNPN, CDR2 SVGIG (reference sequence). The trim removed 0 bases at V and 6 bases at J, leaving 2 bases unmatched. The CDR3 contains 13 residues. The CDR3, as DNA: TGTGCCTGGAGTGTACGGGAGGGTGATACGCAGTATTTT. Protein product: CAWSVREGDTQYF.

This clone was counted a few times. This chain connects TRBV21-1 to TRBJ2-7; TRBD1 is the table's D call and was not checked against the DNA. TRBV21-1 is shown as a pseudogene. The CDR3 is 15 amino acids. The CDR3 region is CASSKVRDRDHEQYF. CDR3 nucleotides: TGTGCCAGCAGCAAAGTGCGGGACAGGGACCACGAGCAGTACTTC.

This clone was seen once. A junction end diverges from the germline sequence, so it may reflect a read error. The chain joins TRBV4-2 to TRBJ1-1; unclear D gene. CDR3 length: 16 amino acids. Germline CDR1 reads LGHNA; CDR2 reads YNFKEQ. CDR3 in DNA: TGTGCCAGCAGCCAAGATCTCGGCCTAGCGGCGAGTGAAGCTGTCTTT. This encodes CASSQDLGLAASEAVF.

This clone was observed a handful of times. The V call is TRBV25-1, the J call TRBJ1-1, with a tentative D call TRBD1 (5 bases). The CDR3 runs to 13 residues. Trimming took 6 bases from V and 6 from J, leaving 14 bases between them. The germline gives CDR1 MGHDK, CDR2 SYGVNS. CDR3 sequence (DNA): TGTGCCAGCAGGGACAAGGGCTACCCTGAAGCTTTCTTT. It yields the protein CASRDKGYPEAFF.

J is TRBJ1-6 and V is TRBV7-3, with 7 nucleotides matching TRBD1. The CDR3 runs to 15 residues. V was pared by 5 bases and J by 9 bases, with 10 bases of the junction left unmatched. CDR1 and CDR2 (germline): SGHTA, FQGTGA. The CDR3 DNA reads TGTGCCAGCAGCCAACAGGGGTCAGGGAGTTCACCCCTCCACTTT. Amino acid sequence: CASSQQGSGSSPLHF.